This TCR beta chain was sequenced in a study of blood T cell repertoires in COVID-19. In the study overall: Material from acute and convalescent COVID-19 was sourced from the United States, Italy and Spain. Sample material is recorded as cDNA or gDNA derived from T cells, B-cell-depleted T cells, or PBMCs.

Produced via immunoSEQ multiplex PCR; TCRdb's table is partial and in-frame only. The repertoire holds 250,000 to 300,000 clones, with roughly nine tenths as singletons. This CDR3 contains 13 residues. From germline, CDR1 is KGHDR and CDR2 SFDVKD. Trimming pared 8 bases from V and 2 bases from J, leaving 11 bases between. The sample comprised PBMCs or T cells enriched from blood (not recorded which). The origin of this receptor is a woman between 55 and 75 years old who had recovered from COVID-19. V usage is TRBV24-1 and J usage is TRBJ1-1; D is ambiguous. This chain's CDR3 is CATKSGGNTEAFF. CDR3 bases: TGTGCCACCAAGTCAGGAGGAAACACTGAAGCTTTCTTT.